A single sample gave rise to the 27 T cell receptor beta chains below, sequenced in a study of cytotoxic CD8 clonotypes in ibrutinib-treated CLL. The assay was immunoSEQ multiplex PCR, and TCRdb's table has in-frame clones only and misses some. Here the sample spans 150,000 to 200,000 clones, roughly 77% being singletons. Sequencing used PBMCs, obtained after 12 months of ibrutinib treatment. The receptors were gathered from a human donor with chronic lymphocytic leukemia.

This chain connects TRBV19 to TRBJ1-2; TRBD1 matches at 7 bases. Per the germline V gene, CDR1 is LNHDA and CDR2 is SQIVND (reference sequence). The CDR3 is 15 residues long. The V gene end was trimmed by 8 bases and the J gene end by 5 bases; junction bases not matched to a gene: 14. CDR3 nucleotide sequence: TGTGCCAGTCGCAGAACCGGGACAGAGCCTTATGGCTACACCTTC. Protein product: CASRRTGTEPYGYTF.

V usage is TRBV25-1 and J usage is TRBJ1-3, with 7 nucleotides matching TRBD1. The CDR3 runs to 14 residues. Germline lookup yields CDR1 MGHDK and CDR2 SYGVNS. Germline trimming cut 4 bases from V and 8 bases from J; bases unmatched to any gene: 8. The CDR3 sequence: CASSATGQSDTIYF. In DNA, the CDR3 is TGTGCCAGCAGTGCCACGGGACAGAGCGACACCATATATTTT. Filled out from reference TRBV25-1 and TRBJ1-3, the complete variable domain reads EADIYQTPRYLVIGTGKKITLECSQTMGHDKMYWYQQDPGMELHLIHYSYGVNSTEKGDLSSESTVSRIRTEHFPLTLESARPSHTSQYLCASSATGQSDTIYFGEGSWLTVV.

This clone was observed once. The J gene is TRBJ2-3, the V gene TRBV28, with D hard to call. V shed 5 bases and J shed 5 bases, with 8 bases lying between them. The CDR3 has 12 amino acids. The germline gives CDR1 MDHEN, CDR2 SYDVKM. CDR3 bases: TGTGCCAGCAGTCCTGCGAGAGATACGCAGTATTTT. Encoded protein: CASSPARDTQYF.

The chain couples TRBV6-6 to TRBJ1-2; TRBD1 might be the D (5 bases). Germline V gives CDR1 MNHNY, CDR2 SVGAGI (reference sequence). V was cut by 2 bases and J by 4 bases, with 17 bases left in between. The CDR3 extends over 16 amino acids. The CDR3 loop is CASSYHDPGRGYGYTF. The DNA of the CDR3 is TGTGCCAGCAGTTACCATGACCCAGGGAGAGGCTATGGCTACACCTTC.

The V gene is TRBV2, the J gene TRBJ1-3; D is ambiguous. Trimming removed 6 bases at V and 1 base at J, with 16 bases between. The germline CDR1 and CDR2 sequences are SNHLY and FYNNEI. CDR3 length: 16 amino acids. The CDR3 DNA reads as TGTGCCAGCAGCCGGGAGGGTGCCCAATCTGGAAACACCATATATTTT. Its protein is CASSREGAQSGNTIYF.

V and J are TRBV10-3 and TRBJ2-5; D may be TRBD2 (5 bases). V was clipped by 11 bases and J by 2 bases, with 12 bases between them. The CDR3 extends over 12 amino acids. Germline values: CDR1 ENHRY, CDR2 SYGVKD. The CDR3 bases are TGTGCCTCGGGCCGGGGACAAGAGACCCAGTACTTC. This sequence encodes CASGRGQETQYF.

This chain uses TRBV11-2 with TRBJ2-1; D unresolved. Per germline, CDR1 SGHAT and CDR2 FQNNGV. This CDR3 spans 12 amino acids. Trimming took off 0 bases at V and 8 bases at J, with 5 bases between the two ends. CDR3 sequence (DNA): TGTGCCAGCAGCTTAGACGGCTATGAGCAGTTCTTC. This codes for CASSLDGYEQFF.

V and J are TRBV5-1 and TRBJ2-1; D could derive from TRBD1 or TRBD2 (5 bases each). V gave up 6 bases and J gave up 1 base, with 8 bases separating them. The CDR3 totals 13 residues. Per the germline V gene, CDR1 is SGHRS and CDR2 is YFSETQ. CDR3 in DNA: TGCGCCAGCACGGGACCATCCTACAATGAGCAGTTCTTC. This encodes CASTGPSYNEQFF. Full variable domain (outside the CDR3, taken from reference TRBV5-1 and TRBJ2-1): KAGVTQTPRYLIKTRGQQVTLSCSPISGHRSVSWYQQTPGQGLQFLFEYFSETQRNKGNFPGRFSGRQFSNSRSEMNVSTLELGDSALYLCASTGPSYNEQFFGPGTRLTVL.

The rearrangement links TRBV27 to TRBJ2-3; 12 nucleotides align to TRBD2. With V trimmed by 2 bases and J by 5 bases, 5 bases remained unmatched. Germline CDR1 is MNHEY and CDR2 is SMNVEV (reference sequence). The CDR3 totals 16 residues. The CDR3 DNA follows: TGTGCCAGCAGTTTAGGACTAGCGGGGAGGGGAGATACGCAGTATTTT. Translated, it gives CASSLGLAGRGDTQYF.

This clone was seen a few times. The rearrangement joins TRBV7-2 to TRBJ1-2, with a weak D call TRBD1 (6 bases). This CDR3 contains 15 residues. The V end was cut by 3 bases, the J end by 0 bases, with 11 bases between. CDR1 is SGHTA, CDR2 FQGNSA, per germline. The CDR3 spells CASSFYRESNYGYTF. CDR3 DNA sequence: TGTGCCAGCAGCTTTTACAGGGAGTCTAACTATGGCTACACCTTC.

The chain recombines TRBV28 with TRBJ1-5; TRBD1 agrees at 7 bases. Germline V lookup: CDR1 MDHEN, CDR2 SYDVKM. The CDR3 sequence is 16 residues long. With V trimmed by 4 bases and J by 1 base, 7 bases remained unmatched. CDR3 sequence: CASSYTGVMSNQPQHF. The CDR3 DNA is TGTGCCAGCAGTTATACAGGGGTCATGAGCAATCAGCCCCAGCATTTT.

V gene TRBV7-9 combines with J gene TRBJ2-3; a possible D gene is TRBD2 (5 bases). The CDR3 runs 12 residues. V lost 6 bases and J lost 6, with 10 bases in between. In germline, CDR1 is SEHNR, CDR2 FQNEAQ (reference sequence). CDR3 loop: CASSSRADTQYF. The CDR3 DNA is TGTGCCAGCAGTTCGAGGGCGGATACGCAGTATTTT.

The chain carries TRBV21-1 and TRBJ2-6; TRBD2, as called in the table, went unchecked against the DNA. TRBV21-1 is described as a pseudogene. The CDR3 loop spans 16 amino acids. This chain's CDR3 is CASNRYGSSGANVLTF. The DNA of the CDR3 is TGTGCCAGCAATAGGTACGGGAGCTCTGGGGCCAACGTCCTGACTTTC.

The J gene is TRBJ1-2, the V gene TRBV27; perhaps TRBD1 as D (5 bases). CDR1 is MNHEY, CDR2 SMNVEV, per germline (reference sequence). The CDR3 runs 15 residues. V shed 6 bases and J shed 4 bases, with 18 bases lying between them. The CDR3 DNA sequence: TGTGCCAGCAGCGCCGGGGCCTACCCCATCTATGGCTACACCTTC. Protein product: CASSAGAYPIYGYTF.

This chain links TRBV7-9 with TRBJ2-2, with D maybe TRBD2 (5 bases). The CDR3 consists of 16 residues. The germline gives CDR1 SEHNR, CDR2 FQNEAQ (reference sequence). The V gene lost 5 bases and the J gene lost 1 base, with 14 bases spanning the gap. CDR3 in amino acids: CASSLRTGMNTGELFF. The CDR3, as DNA: TGTGCCAGCAGCCTACGGACGGGGATGAACACCGGGGAGCTGTTTTTT.

The genes are TRBV14 and TRBJ1-5; D gene unclear. Per germline, CDR1 SGHDN and CDR2 FVKESK. The CDR3 runs 12 residues. Between the trimmed V and J ends, which lost 2 bases and 9 bases, there was a span of 8 bases. The CDR3 coding sequence is TGTGCCAGCAGCCAAAGTGTGGGGCCCCAGCATTTT. Its protein is CASSQSVGPQHF.

This chain joins TRBV4-1 and TRBJ2-5; TRBD2 agrees at 13 bases. Germline V gene sequence: CDR1 MGHRA, CDR2 YSYEKL. V lost 4 bases and J lost 4; bases outside the gene matches: 6. This CDR3 spans 16 amino acids. The CDR3 region is CASSPTSGGLGETQYF. The CDR3 DNA sequence: TGCGCCAGCAGCCCGACTAGCGGGGGGTTAGGAGAGACCCAGTACTTC.

The chain couples TRBV2 to TRBJ2-1; the D is unclear. Looked up from germline, CDR1 is SNHLY and CDR2 is FYNNEI. V lost 6 bases, J lost 15 bases, and 15 bases lay in between. The CDR3 has 11 residues. CDR3 sequence (DNA): TGTGCCAGCAGATCCTCCGGCCCTTGGTTCTTC. Translating gives CASRSSGPWFF.

This chain links TRBV11-2 with TRBJ1-3, with D maybe TRBD1 (6 bases). V was clipped by 10 bases and J by 1 base, with 8 bases between them. This CDR3 is built from 12 residues. In germline, CDR1 is SGHAT, CDR2 FQNNGV. CDR3: CAIQGSGNTIYF. As DNA, the CDR3 is TGTGCCATACAGGGTTCTGGAAACACCATATATTTT.

The V gene is TRBV28, the J gene TRBJ1-5; TRBD1 matches at 9 bases. Germline V gives CDR1 MDHEN, CDR2 SYDVKM. This CDR3 contains 15 residues. J was trimmed by 2 bases and V by 8 bases; bases with no gene match: 7. The CDR3 nucleotides are TGTGCCAGCCAGGGACAGGGTATGGGCAATCAGCCCCAGCATTTT. This gives the protein CASQGQGMGNQPQHF.

The chain carries TRBV4-3 and TRBJ2-5; no firm D call. The CDR3 runs to 12 residues. The germline CDR1 and CDR2 sequences are LGHNA and YSLEER. With 2 bases removed from V and 5 bases from J, the gap between germline ends came to 6 bases. Here the CDR3 DNA reads TGCGCCAGCAGCCAAATTGGGGAGACCCAGTACTTC. Amino acid sequence: CASSQIGETQYF.

V gene TRBV5-1 combines with J gene TRBJ2-2, with D unresolved. This CDR3 region has 14 residues. Germline V lookup: CDR1 SGHRS, CDR2 YFSETQ. V lost 5 bases and J 6 bases, leaving 14 bases between the germline ends. The CDR3 protein is CASRPVPGAGELFF. The CDR3 DNA reads TGCGCCAGCAGACCGGTCCCTGGAGCCGGGGAGCTGTTTTTT.

The gene calls are TRBV7-8 and TRBJ1-1; a possible D gene is TRBD1 (5 bases). CDR1 SGHVS and CDR2 FQNEAQ come from the germline V gene. This CDR3 has 15 amino acids. V was cut by 5 bases and J by 1 base, with 14 bases left in between. CDR3 DNA: TGTGCCAGCAGCCACCCGGGACGAAGGAACACTGAAGCTTTCTTT. Protein: CASSHPGRRNTEAFF.

The chain employs TRBV4-2 and TRBJ1-2, with 7 nucleotides matching TRBD1. V lost 3 bases and J lost 2; bases outside the gene matches: 6. The CDR3 is 15 amino acids. Germline V gene data show CDR1 as LGHNA and CDR2 as YNFKEQ. CDR3 region: CASSQGAGQNYGYTF. The CDR3 DNA reads as TGTGCCAGCAGCCAGGGGGCGGGACAGAACTATGGCTACACCTTC.

The chain has TRBV19 and TRBJ2-7; 8 nucleotides match TRBD2. The germline CDR1 and CDR2 sequences are LNHDA and SQIVND (reference sequence). Germline trimming cut 3 bases from V and 0 bases from J; bases unmatched to any gene: 4. The CDR3 runs 15 residues. CDR3 DNA sequence: TGTGCCAGTAGTATGTCGGCGGGGGGCTCCTACGAGCAGTACTTC. Translating it yields CASSMSAGGSYEQYF.

Here the CDR3 reads CASRSGIATEAFF. In DNA form, the CDR3 reads TGCGCCAGCAGGTCCGGGATAGCCACTGAAGCTTTCTTT. The V and J genes are TRBV5-1 and TRBJ1-1; D unresolved. The CDR3 length is 13 residues. Between the trimmed V and J ends, which lost 5 bases and 4 bases, there was a span of 12 bases. Germline-derived CDR1 and CDR2 are SGHRS and YFSETQ.

This clone has only one observation. The V and J genes are TRBV18 and TRBJ2-4; 9 bases agree with TRBD1. J lost 10 bases, V lost 4 bases, and 8 bases had no gene match. The germline V gene has CDR1 KGHSH and CDR2 LQKENI. CDR3 length: 14 amino acids. DNA for the CDR3: TGTGCCAGCTCACGGGACAGGGCGAAAGAGATTCAGTACTTC. Amino acids: CASSRDRAKEIQYF.